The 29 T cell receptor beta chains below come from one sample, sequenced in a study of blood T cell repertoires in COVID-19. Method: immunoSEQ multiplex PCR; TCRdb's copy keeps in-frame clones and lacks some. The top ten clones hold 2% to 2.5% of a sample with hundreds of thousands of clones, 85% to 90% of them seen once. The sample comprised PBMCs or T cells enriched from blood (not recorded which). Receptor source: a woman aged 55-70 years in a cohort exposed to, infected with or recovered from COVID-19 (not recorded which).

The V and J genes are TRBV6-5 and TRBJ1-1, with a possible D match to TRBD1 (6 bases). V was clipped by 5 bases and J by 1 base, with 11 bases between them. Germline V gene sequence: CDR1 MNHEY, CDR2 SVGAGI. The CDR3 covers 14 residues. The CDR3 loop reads CASSTDRRNTEAFF. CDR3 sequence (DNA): TGTGCCAGCAGTACCGACAGGAGGAACACTGAAGCTTTCTTT.

The CDR3 DNA reads TGTGCCAGTAGTAGAGGGACAGGGGCTAATGAGCAGTTCTTC. Translation: CASSRGTGANEQFF. The rearrangement uses TRBV19 and TRBJ2-1, with 10 bases that match TRBD1. The CDR3 runs 14 residues. The ends lost 4 bases at V and 7 bases at J; junction bases unmatched: 4. Germline V gene lookup returns CDR1 LNHDA and CDR2 SQIVND (reference sequence). The full variable domain, completed using reference TRBV19 and TRBJ2-1, is DGGITQSPKYLFRKEGQNVTLSCEQNLNHDAMYWYRQDPGQGLRLIYYSQIVNDFQKGDIAEGYSVSREKKESFPLTVTSAQKNPTAFYLCASSRGTGANEQFFGPGTRLTVL.

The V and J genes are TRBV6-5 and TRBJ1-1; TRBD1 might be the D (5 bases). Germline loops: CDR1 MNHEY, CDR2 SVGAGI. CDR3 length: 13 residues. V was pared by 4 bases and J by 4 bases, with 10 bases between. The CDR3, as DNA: TGTGCCAGCAGTTTCAGGGTTGGCACTGAAGCTTTCTTT. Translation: CASSFRVGTEAFF.

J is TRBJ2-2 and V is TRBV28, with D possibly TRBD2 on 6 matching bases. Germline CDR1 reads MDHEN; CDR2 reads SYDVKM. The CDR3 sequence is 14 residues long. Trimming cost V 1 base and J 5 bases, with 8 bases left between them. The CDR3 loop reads CASSLSRGTGELFF. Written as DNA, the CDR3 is TGTGCCAGCAGTTTATCCCGGGGGACCGGGGAGCTGTTTTTT.

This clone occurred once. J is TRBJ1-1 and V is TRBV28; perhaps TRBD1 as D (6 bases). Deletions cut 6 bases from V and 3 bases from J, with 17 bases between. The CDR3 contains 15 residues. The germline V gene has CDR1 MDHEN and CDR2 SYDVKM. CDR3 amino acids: CASRGSDRLHTEAFF. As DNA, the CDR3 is TGTGCCAGCAGGGGATCGGACAGACTACACACTGAAGCTTTCTTT.

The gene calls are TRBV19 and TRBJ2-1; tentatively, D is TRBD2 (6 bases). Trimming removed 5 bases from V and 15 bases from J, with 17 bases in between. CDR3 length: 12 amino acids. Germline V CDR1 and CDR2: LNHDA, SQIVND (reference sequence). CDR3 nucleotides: TGTGCCAGTAGTTCCAGGGACTCAAAGCCGTTCTTC. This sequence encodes CASSSRDSKPFF.

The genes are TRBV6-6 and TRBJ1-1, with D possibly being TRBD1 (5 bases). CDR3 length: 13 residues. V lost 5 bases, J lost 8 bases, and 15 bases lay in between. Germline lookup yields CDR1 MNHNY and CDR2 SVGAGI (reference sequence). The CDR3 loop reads CASSMGRGDEAFF. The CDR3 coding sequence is TGTGCCAGCAGTATGGGGAGGGGCGACGAAGCTTTCTTT.

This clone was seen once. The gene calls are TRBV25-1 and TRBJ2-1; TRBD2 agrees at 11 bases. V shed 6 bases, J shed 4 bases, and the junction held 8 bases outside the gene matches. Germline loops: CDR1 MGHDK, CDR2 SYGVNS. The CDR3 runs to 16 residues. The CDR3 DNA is TGTGCCAGCAGCGCGCTCCTAGCGGGAGGTTACAATGAGCAGTTCTTC. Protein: CASSALLAGGYNEQFF.

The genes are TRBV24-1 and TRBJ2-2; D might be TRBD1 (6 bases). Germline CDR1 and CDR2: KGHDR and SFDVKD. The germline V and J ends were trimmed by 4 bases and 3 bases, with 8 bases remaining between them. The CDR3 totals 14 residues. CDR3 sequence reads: CATSDHRDTGELFF. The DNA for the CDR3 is TGTGCCACCAGTGACCACAGGGACACCGGGGAGCTGTTTTTT.

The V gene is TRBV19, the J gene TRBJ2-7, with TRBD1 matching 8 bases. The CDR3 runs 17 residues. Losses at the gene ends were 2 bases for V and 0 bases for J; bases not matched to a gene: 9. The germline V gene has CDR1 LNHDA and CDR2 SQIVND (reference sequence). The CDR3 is CASSIMGGQDNSYEQYF. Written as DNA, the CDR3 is TGTGCCAGTAGTATAATGGGGGGACAGGACAACTCCTACGAGCAGTACTTC.

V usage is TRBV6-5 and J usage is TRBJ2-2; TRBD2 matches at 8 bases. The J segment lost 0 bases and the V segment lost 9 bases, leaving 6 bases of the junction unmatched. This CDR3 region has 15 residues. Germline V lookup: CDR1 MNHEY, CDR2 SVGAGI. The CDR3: CASPGGRANTGELFF. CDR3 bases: TGTGCCAGTCCGGGGGGGAGGGCGAACACCGGGGAGCTGTTTTTT.

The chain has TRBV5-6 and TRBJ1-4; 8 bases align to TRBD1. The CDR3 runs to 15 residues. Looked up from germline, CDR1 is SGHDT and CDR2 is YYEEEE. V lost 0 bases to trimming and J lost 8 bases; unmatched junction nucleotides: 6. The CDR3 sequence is CASSLESGGNEKLFF. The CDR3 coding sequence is TGTGCCAGCAGCTTGGAATCAGGGGGCAACGAAAAACTGTTTTTT.

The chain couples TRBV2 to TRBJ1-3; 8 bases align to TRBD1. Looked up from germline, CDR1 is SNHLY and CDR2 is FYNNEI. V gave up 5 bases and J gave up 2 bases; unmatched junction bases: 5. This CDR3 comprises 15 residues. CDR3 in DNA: TGTGCCAGCAGTACCCCACAGGGGGCTGGAAACACCATATATTTT. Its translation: CASSTPQGAGNTIYF.

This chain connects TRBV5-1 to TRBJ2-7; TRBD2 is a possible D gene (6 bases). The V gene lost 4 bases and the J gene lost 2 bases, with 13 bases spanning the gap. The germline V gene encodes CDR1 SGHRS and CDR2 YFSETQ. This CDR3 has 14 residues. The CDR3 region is CASSLASGPYEQYF. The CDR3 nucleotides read TGCGCCAGCAGCCTAGCGTCGGGGCCCTACGAGCAGTACTTC.

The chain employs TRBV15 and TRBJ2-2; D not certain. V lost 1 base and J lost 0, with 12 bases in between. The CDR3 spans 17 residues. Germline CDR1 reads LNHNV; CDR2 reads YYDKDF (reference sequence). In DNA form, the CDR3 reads TGTGCCACCAGCAGAGTGAGTGGTTACTCGAACACCGGGGAGCTGTTTTTT. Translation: CATSRVSGYSNTGELFF.

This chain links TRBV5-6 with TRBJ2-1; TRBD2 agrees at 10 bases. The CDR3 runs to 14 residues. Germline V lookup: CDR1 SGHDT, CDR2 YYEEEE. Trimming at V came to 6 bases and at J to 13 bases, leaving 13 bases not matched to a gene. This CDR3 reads CASTGQLGLAAQFF. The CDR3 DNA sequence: TGTGCCAGCACCGGCCAGTTAGGACTAGCGGCCCAGTTCTTC.

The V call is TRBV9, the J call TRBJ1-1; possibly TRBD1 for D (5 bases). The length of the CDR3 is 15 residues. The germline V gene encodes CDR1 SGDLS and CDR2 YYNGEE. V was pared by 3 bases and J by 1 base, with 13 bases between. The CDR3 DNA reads TGTGCCAGCAGCGCCCGACAGATCCCGAACACTGAAGCTTTCTTT. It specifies CASSARQIPNTEAFF. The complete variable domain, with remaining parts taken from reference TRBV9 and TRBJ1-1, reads DSGVTQTPKHLITATGQRVTLRCSPRSGDLSVYWYQQSLDQGLQFLIQYYNGEERAKGNILERFSAQQFPDLHSELNLSSLELGDSALYFCASSARQIPNTEAFFGQGTRLTVV.

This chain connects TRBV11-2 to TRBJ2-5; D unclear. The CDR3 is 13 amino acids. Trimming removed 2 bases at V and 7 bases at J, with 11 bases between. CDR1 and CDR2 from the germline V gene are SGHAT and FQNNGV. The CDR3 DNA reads TGTGCCAGCAGCTTACTCAGCGACGGGACCCAGTACTTC. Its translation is CASSLLSDGTQYF. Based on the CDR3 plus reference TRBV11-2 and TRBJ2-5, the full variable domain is EAGVAQSPRYKIIEKRQSVAFWCNPISGHATLYWYQQILGQGPKLLIQFQNNGVVDDSQLPKDRFSAERLKGVDSTLKIQPAKLEDSAVYLCASSLLSDGTQYFGPGTRLLVL.

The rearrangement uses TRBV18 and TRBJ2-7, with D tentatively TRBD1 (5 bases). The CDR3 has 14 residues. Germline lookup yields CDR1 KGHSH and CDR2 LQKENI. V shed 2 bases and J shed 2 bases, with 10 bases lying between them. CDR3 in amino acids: CASSPSTGPYEQYF. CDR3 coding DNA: TGTGCCAGCTCACCAAGCACAGGTCCCTACGAGCAGTACTTC.

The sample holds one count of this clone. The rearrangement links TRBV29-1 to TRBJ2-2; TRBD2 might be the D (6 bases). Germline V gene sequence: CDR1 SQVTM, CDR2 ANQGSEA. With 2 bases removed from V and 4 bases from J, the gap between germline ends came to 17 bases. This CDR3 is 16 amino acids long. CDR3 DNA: TGCAGCGTTGAAATGGGCCTTCGGGGGACCACCGGGGAGCTGTTTTTT. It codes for CSVEMGLRGTTGELFF.

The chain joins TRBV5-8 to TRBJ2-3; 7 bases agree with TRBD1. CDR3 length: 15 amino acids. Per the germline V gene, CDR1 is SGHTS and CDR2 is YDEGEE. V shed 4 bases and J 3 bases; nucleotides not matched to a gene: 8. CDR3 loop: CASSASGGRTDTQYF. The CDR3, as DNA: TGTGCCAGCAGCGCCTCAGGGGGAAGGACAGATACGCAGTATTTT.

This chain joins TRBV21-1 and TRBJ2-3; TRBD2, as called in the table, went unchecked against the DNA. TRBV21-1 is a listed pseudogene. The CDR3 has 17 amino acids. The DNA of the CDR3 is TGTGCCAGCAGCAGACGGGTACACGAGGATAGCACAGATACGCAGTATTTT. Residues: CASSRRVHEDSTDTQYF.

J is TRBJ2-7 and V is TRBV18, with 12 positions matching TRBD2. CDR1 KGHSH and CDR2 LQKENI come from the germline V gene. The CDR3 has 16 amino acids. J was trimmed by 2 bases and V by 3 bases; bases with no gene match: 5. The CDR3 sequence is CASSPLLAGGPYEQYF. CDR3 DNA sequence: TGTGCCAGCTCACCGTTACTAGCGGGAGGACCCTACGAGCAGTACTTC.

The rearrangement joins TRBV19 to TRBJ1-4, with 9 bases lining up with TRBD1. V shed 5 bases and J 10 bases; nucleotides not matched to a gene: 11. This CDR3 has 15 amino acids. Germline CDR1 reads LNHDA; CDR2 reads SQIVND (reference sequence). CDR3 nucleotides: TGTGCCAGTAGTTCCAGGGACAGGGTATTTGGAAAACTGTTTTTT. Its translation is CASSSRDRVFGKLFF.

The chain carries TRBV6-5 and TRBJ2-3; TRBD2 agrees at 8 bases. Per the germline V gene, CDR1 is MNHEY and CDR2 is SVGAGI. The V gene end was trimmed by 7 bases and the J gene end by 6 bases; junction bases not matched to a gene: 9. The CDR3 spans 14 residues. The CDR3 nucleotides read TGTGCCAGCACGGGGGGGAGAGCCGGGGATACGCAGTATTTT. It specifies CASTGGRAGDTQYF.

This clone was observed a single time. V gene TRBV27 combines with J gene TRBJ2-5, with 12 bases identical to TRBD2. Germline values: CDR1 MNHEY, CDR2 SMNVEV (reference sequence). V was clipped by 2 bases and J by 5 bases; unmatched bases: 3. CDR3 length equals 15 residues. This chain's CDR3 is CASSLPSGRVETQYF. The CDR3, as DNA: TGTGCCAGCAGTTTACCTAGCGGGAGGGTTGAGACCCAGTACTTC.

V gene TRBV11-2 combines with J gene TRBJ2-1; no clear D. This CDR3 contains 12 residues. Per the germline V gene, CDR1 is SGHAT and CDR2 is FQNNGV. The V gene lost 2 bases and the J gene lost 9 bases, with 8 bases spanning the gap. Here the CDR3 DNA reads TGTGCCAGCAGCTTACGAGAGGTTGAGCAGTTCTTC. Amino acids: CASSLREVEQFF.

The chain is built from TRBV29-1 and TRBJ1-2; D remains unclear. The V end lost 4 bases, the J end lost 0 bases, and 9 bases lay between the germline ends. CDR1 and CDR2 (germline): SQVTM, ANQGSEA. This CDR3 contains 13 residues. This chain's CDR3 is CSVAPVANYGYTF. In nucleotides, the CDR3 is TGCAGCGTTGCGCCGGTTGCTAACTATGGCTACACCTTC.

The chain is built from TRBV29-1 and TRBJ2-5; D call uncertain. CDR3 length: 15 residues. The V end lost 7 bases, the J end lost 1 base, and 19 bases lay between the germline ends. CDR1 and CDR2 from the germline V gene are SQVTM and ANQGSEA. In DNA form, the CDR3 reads TGCAGCGCCACTTACTCCAAACGCCCCCAAGAGACCCAGTACTTC. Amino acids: CSATYSKRPQETQYF.